The 10 T cell receptor beta chains below all came from one sample that was sequenced in a study of cytomegalovirus exposure and HLA in healthy donors. The PCR made use of 60 Vbeta and 13 Jbeta primers. TCRdb keeps only in-frame clones here, not all; method: immunoSEQ multiplex PCR. The sample records approximately 180,000 clones, 73% being singletons. Sequenced: PBMCs. These receptors were collected from a woman in her thirties in good health and CMV-seronegative.

This sequence joins TRBV4-1 and TRBJ1-5; D not certain. The germline V gene encodes CDR1 MGHRA and CDR2 YSYEKL. Between the trimmed V and J ends, which lost 1 base and 3 bases, there was a span of 13 bases. The CDR3 totals 16 residues. As DNA, the CDR3 is TGCGCCAGCAGCCAAGCTAGCTACTCCCCCAATCAGCCCCAGCATTTT. It translates to CASSQASYSPNQPQHF.

The chain links TRBV6-1 to TRBJ2-7; D might be TRBD2 (5 bases). V lost 2 bases, J lost 0 bases, and 14 bases lay in between. Per germline, CDR1 MNHNS and CDR2 SASEGT. There are 16 residues in the CDR3. The CDR3 spells CASSEQDSRSSYEQYF. The CDR3 DNA is TGTGCCAGCAGTGAACAGGACTCCCGGAGCTCCTACGAGCAGTACTTC.

CDR3 in amino acids: CANSPTGVSGELFF. The DNA for the CDR3 is TGTGCCAACAGCCCGACAGGGGTTAGCGGGGAGCTGTTTTTT. The chain is built from TRBV6-1 and TRBJ2-2; 8 nucleotides align to TRBD1. CDR3 length: 14 residues. The ends lost 10 bases at V and 7 bases at J; junction bases unmatched: 11. From germline, CDR1 is MNHNS and CDR2 SASEGT.

The V gene is TRBV11-2, the J gene TRBJ2-7; D not certain. Deletions cut 1 base from V and 6 bases from J, with 10 bases between. Per germline, CDR1 SGHAT and CDR2 FQNNGV. There are 13 residues in the CDR3. CDR3 coding DNA: TGTGCCAGCAGCTTAGGTCGCGGAACCGAGCAGTACTTC. Protein: CASSLGRGTEQYF.

This clone has just a few counts. J is TRBJ1-2 and V is TRBV14; no firm D call. The CDR3 is 15 amino acids. Germline lookup yields CDR1 SGHDN and CDR2 FVKESK. V lost 3 bases and J 8 bases, leaving 19 bases between the germline ends. CDR3 residues: CASSQAAGPLRGYTF. The CDR3 region has the DNA TGTGCCAGCAGCCAGGCCGCGGGCCCACTGCGGGGCTACACCTTC.

A few counts support this clone. The chain has TRBV11-2 and TRBJ2-5; possibly TRBD1 for D (6 bases). The germline V gene encodes CDR1 SGHAT and CDR2 FQNNGV. The length of the CDR3 is 13 residues. V lost 5 bases and J 5 bases, leaving 12 bases between the germline ends. In DNA form, the CDR3 reads TGTGCCAGCAGCCAACAGGGAAGGGAGACCCAGTACTTC. This codes for CASSQQGRETQYF.

The chain recombines TRBV19 with TRBJ1-2, with 7 bases identical to TRBD1. This CDR3 is 15 amino acids long. Trimming removed 3 bases from V and 2 bases from J; junction bases left unmatched: 6. Germline-derived CDR1 and CDR2 are LNHDA and SQIVND (reference sequence). The CDR3 DNA is TGTGCCAGTAGTATCTGGCAGGGGGAGAACTATGGCTACACCTTC. Protein: CASSIWQGENYGYTF.

The V and J genes are TRBV19 and TRBJ2-1, with TRBD2 matching 9 bases. Looked up from germline, CDR1 is LNHDA and CDR2 is SQIVND (reference sequence). Losses at the gene ends were 1 base for V and 6 bases for J; bases not matched to a gene: 4. The CDR3 sequence is 15 residues long. Here the CDR3 DNA reads TGTGCCAGTAGTATAGGGGCGGGAGGGCTCAATGAGCAGTTCTTC. The encoded protein is CASSIGAGGLNEQFF. Full variable domain (outside the CDR3, taken from reference TRBV19 and TRBJ2-1): DGGITQSPKYLFRKEGQNVTLSCEQNLNHDAMYWYRQDPGQGLRLIYYSQIVNDFQKGDIAEGYSVSREKKESFPLTVTSAQKNPTAFYLCASSIGAGGLNEQFFGPGTRLTVL.

This clone was observed a single time. This chain links TRBV19 with TRBJ1-5; TRBD1 is a possible D gene (5 bases). Germline assignment: CDR1 LNHDA and CDR2 SQIVND (reference sequence). V was cut by 3 bases and J by 7 bases, with 13 bases left in between. The CDR3 sequence is 14 residues long. CDR3 DNA sequence: TGTGCCAGTAGTATTTTGGGGGGGGACCAGCCCCAGCATTTT. It specifies CASSILGGDQPQHF.

The rearrangement joins TRBV6-5 to TRBJ2-7; D perhaps matches TRBD2 (7 bases). The germline V and J ends were trimmed by 7 bases and 3 bases, with 19 bases remaining between them. Germline-derived CDR1 and CDR2 are MNHEY and SVGAGI. The CDR3 has 15 residues. CDR3 region: CASNSGGRDYYEQYF. As DNA, the CDR3 is TGTGCCAGCAACTCCGGGGGCAGGGACTACTACGAGCAGTACTTC.